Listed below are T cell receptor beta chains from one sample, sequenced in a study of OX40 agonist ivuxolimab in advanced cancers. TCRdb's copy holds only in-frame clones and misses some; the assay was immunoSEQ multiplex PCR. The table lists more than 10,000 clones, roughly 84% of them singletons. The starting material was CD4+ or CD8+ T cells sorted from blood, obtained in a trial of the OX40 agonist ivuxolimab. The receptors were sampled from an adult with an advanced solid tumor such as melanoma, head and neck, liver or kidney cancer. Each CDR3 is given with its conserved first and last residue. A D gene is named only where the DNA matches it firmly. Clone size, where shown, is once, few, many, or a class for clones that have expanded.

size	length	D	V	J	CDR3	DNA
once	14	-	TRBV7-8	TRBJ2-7	CASSSGRASYEQYF	TGTGCCAGCAGCTCCGGACGGGCCTCCTACGAGCAGTACTTC
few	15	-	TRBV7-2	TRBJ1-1	CASSSSFTGLTEAFF	TGTGCCAGCAGCTCATCTTTCACAGGGTTAACTGAAGCTTTCTTT
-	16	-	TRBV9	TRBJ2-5	CASSVGDWTVQETQYF	TGTGCCAGCAGCGTAGGGGATTGGACGGTCCAAGAGACCCAGTACTTC
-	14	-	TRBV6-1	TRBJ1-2	CASSHSGTNYGYTF	TGTGCCAGCAGCCACTCGGGGACTAACTATGGCTACACCTTC
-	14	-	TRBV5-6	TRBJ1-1	CASSLATEGTEAFF	TGTGCCAGCAGCTTGGCGACAGAGGGCACTGAAGCTTTCTTT
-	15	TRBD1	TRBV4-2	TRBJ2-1	CASSQDPTGYNEQFF	TGTGCCAGCAGCCAAGACCCGACAGGGTACAATGAGCAGTTCTTC
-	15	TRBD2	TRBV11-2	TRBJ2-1	CASSLSGDSYNEQFF	TGTGCCAGCAGCTTAAGCGGGGACTCCTACAATGAGCAGTTCTTC
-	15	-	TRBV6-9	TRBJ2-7	CASSYSYGSSYEQYF	TGTGCCAGCAGTTACTCCTATGGCAGCTCCTACGAGCAGTACTTC
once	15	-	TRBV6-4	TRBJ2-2	CASSAIAENTGELFF	TGTGCCAGCAGTGCTATAGCAGAGAACACCGGGGAGCTGTTTTTT
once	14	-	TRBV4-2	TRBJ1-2	CASSQGVGYYGYTF	TGTGCCAGCAGCCAGGGGGTCGGGTACTATGGCTACACCTTC
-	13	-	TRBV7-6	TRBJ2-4	CATSGTERDIQYF	TGTGCCACCTCCGGGACGGAAAGGGACATTCAGTACTTC
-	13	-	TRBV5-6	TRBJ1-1	CASQPGGSTEAFF	TGTGCCAGCCAGCCCGGAGGGTCGACTGAAGCTTTCTTT
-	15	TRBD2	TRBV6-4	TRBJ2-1	CASSDSSGGANEQFF	TGTGCCAGCAGTGACTCTAGCGGGGGGGCCAATGAGCAGTTCTTC
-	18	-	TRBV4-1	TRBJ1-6	CASSQVGEASSYNSPLHF	TGCGCCAGCAGCCAAGTAGGAGAGGCAAGCTCCTATAATTCACCCCTCCACTTT
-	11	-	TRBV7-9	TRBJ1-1	CASTNGDEAFF	TGTGCCAGCACCAATGGGGATGAAGCTTTCTTT
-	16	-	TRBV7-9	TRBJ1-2	CASSPEAYKSRYGYTF	TGTGCCAGCAGCCCAGAAGCCTATAAAAGCCGCTATGGCTACACCTTC
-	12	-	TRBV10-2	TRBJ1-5	CASSESWDPQHF	TGCGCCAGCAGTGAGAGTTGGGATCCCCAGCATTTT
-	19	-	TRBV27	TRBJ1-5	CASSYSRRGRVQGNQPQHF	TGTGCCAGCAGTTATTCCCGCAGGGGAAGGGTCCAGGGCAATCAGCCCCAGCATTTT
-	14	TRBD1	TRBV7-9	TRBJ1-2	CASSSGTGNYGYTF	TGTGCCAGCAGCTCCGGGACAGGGAACTATGGCTACACCTTC
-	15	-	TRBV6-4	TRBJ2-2	CASSDTDGNTGELFF	TGTGCCAGCAGTGACACGGATGGGAACACCGGGGAGCTGTTTTTT
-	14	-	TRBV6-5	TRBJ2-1	CASSYRGRYNEQFF	TGTGCCAGCAGTTACCGGGGCCGGTACAATGAGCAGTTCTTC
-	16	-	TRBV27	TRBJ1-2	CASSFSAGETNYGYTF	TGTGCCAGCAGTTTCTCTGCGGGGGAGACTAACTATGGCTACACCTTC
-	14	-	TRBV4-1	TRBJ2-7	CASSQVFDSYEQYF	TGCGCCAGCAGCCAAGTTTTCGACTCCTACGAGCAGTACTTC
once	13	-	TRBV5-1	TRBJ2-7	CASSLTGKEKQYF	TGCGCCAGCAGCTTGACAGGGAAGGAGAAGCAGTACTTC
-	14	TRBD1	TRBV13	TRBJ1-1	CASSFRTGSGGAFF	TGTGCCAGCAGCTTTCGGACAGGGTCGGGGGGGGCTTTCTTT
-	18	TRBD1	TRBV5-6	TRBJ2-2	CASSGDGTAFLLTGELFF	TGTGCCAGCAGCGGGGACGGGACAGCCTTTTTACTCACCGGGGAGCTGTTTTTT
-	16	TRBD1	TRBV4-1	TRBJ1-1	CASSSGTGTMNTEAFF	TGCGCCAGCAGCTCCGGGACAGGGACCATGAACACTGAAGCTTTCTTT
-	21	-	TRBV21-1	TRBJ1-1	CASSHRKGGWGPPEMNTEAFF	TGTGCCAGCAGCCACCGAAAGGGGGGGTGGGGCCCCCCGGAGATGAACACTGAAGCTTTCTTT
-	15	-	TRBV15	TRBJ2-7	CATSQLGAGTYEQYF	TGTGCCACCAGCCAGTTGGGGGCGGGGACCTACGAGCAGTACTTC
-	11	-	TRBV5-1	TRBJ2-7	CASSLGPEQYF	TGCGCCAGCAGCTTGGGCCCGGAGCAGTACTTC
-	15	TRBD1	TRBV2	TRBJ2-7	CASNRRTGVNYEQYF	TGTGCCAGCAACCGCCGGACAGGGGTCAACTACGAGCAGTACTTC
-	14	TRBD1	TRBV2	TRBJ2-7	CASSGGRGQAEQYF	TGTGCCAGCAGTGGGGGGAGAGGACAGGCCGAGCAGTACTTC
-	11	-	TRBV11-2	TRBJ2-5	CASSHRQVAYF	TGTGCCAGCAGCCACCGACAGGTAGCGTACTTC